The 16 T cell receptor beta chains below all came from one sample that was sequenced in a study of cytomegalovirus exposure and HLA in healthy donors. It was with 60 Vbeta and 13 Jbeta primers that the PCR ran. Here immunoSEQ multiplex PCR was the method, and the copy in TCRdb shows in-frame clones only, minus some. Of tens of thousands of clones listed, approximately 71% are singletons. Sequencing was done on a sample of PBMCs. The receptors originated from a man aged 25 to 40 in good health and CMV-seronegative.

The J gene is TRBJ2-7, the V gene TRBV11-2; no definite D call. The CDR3 has 14 amino acids. V lost 3 bases to trimming and J lost 0 bases, with 9 bases between them. The germline V gene has CDR1 SGHAT and CDR2 FQNNGV. CDR3 sequence reads: CASSLQTSSYEQYF. The DNA for the CDR3 is TGTGCCAGCAGCTTGCAAACCAGCTCCTACGAGCAGTACTTC. Full variable domain (rest looked up from reference TRBV11-2 and TRBJ2-7): EAGVAQSPRYKIIEKRQSVAFWCNPISGHATLYWYQQILGQGPKLLIQFQNNGVVDDSQLPKDRFSAERLKGVDSTLKIQPAKLEDSAVYLCASSLQTSSYEQYFGPGTRLTVT.

This chain connects TRBV7-9 to TRBJ2-6, with D possibly TRBD2 on 5 matching bases. V was pared by 5 bases and J by 2 bases, with 10 bases between. Germline CDR1 is SEHNR and CDR2 is FQNEAQ (reference sequence). The CDR3 sequence is 15 residues long. The DNA of the CDR3 is TGTGCCAGCAGCGCGGGTTTCGCTGGGGCCAACGTCCTGACTTTC. Encoded protein: CASSAGFAGANVLTF.

The chain combines TRBV7-8 with TRBJ2-7; possible D gene TRBD1, 6 bases. This CDR3 spans 15 amino acids. V was clipped by 1 base and J by 1 base, with 11 bases between them. CDR1 and CDR2 (germline): SGHVS, FQNEAQ. The CDR3 coding sequence is TGTGCCAGCAGCTTAGTGTTTCAGGGGTCCTACGAGCAGTACTTC. Translated: CASSLVFQGSYEQYF.

The chain uses TRBV5-6 and TRBJ1-6; D is unresolved. Trimming took off 4 bases at V and 9 bases at J, with 20 bases between the two ends. CDR3 length equals 16 residues. The V gene's germline CDR1 is SGHDT and CDR2 YYEEEE. CDR3 amino acids: CASSAVIPGIGSPLHF. The CDR3 DNA sequence: TGTGCCAGCAGCGCGGTAATCCCCGGCATAGGTTCACCCCTCCACTTT.

The chain uses TRBV7-9 and TRBJ1-6; tentative D call: TRBD1 (6 bases). V shed 4 bases and J shed 7 bases, with 11 bases lying between them. The CDR3 loop spans 14 amino acids. Looked up from germline, CDR1 is SEHNR and CDR2 is FQNEAQ (reference sequence). This chain's CDR3 is CASSSQGRNSPLHF. CDR3 coding DNA: TGTGCCAGCAGCTCACAGGGTCGGAATTCACCCCTCCACTTT.

The V call is TRBV7-8, the J call TRBJ2-7; the D gene is possibly TRBD2 (7 bases). This CDR3 spans 15 amino acids. Per the germline V gene, CDR1 is SGHVS and CDR2 is FQNEAQ. Trimming removed 1 base from V and 3 bases from J, with 13 bases in between. CDR3 protein: CASSLVRGAIYEQYF. In DNA form, the CDR3 reads TGTGCCAGCAGCTTAGTTCGGGGGGCCATCTACGAGCAGTACTTC. Complete variable domain (other parts from reference TRBV7-8 and TRBJ2-7): GAGVSQSPRYKVAKRGQDVALRCDPISGHVSLFWYQQALGQGPEFLTYFQNEAQLDKSGLPSDRFFAERPEGSVSTLKIQRTQQEDSAVYLCASSLVRGAIYEQYFGPGTRLTVT.

This chain links TRBV5-6 with TRBJ1-2; 12 bases align to TRBD1. There are 18 residues in the CDR3. Germline trimming cut 0 bases from V and 3 bases from J; bases unmatched to any gene: 9. CDR1 SGHDT and CDR2 YYEEEE come from the germline V gene. This CDR3 reads CASSLVGTGGARDYGYTF. The CDR3 DNA sequence: TGTGCCAGCAGCTTGGTTGGGACAGGGGGCGCCCGTGACTATGGCTACACCTTC.

Turning to this clone: One junction end does not reproduce the germline sequence, and a read error may be involved. This sequence joins TRBV7-9 and TRBJ2-1, with 11 bases aligning to TRBD2. CDR1 and CDR2 (germline): SEHNR, FQNEAQ (reference sequence). This CDR3 contains 17 residues. CDR3: CSSSLAATSGDYNEQFF. DNA of the CDR3: TGTTCCAGCAGCTTAGCCGCGACTAGCGGGGATTACAATGAGCAGTTCTTC.

This clone was found a few times. V usage is TRBV7-2 and J usage is TRBJ1-3, with no clear D. Germline V gene data show CDR1 as SGHTA and CDR2 as FQGNSA. The CDR3 extends over 15 amino acids. Trimming shortened V by 5 bases and J by 4 bases, and 15 bases separated the two germline ends. The chain's CDR3 is CASSTGPRGGNTIYF. CDR3 DNA: TGTGCCAGCAGCACCGGCCCACGCGGGGGAAACACCATATATTTT.

The rearrangement links TRBV4-3 to TRBJ1-2; TRBD1 is a possible D gene (6 bases). Germline values: CDR1 LGHNA, CDR2 YSLEER. The CDR3 has 14 amino acids. V was cut by 4 bases and J by 4 bases, with 13 bases left in between. In DNA, the CDR3 is TGCGCCAGCAGCCCCGACAGGAGTCCCTATGGCTACACCTTC. It codes for CASSPDRSPYGYTF.

The rearrangement uses TRBV27 and TRBJ1-6, with D perhaps TRBD1 (6 bases). V gave up 3 bases and J gave up 6 bases, with 18 bases separating them. The CDR3 runs to 17 residues. Germline V CDR1 and CDR2: MNHEY, SMNVEV (reference sequence). The CDR3 DNA is TGTGCCAGCAGTTTCAGTCAGGGGTCCCACGGTAATTCACCCCTCCACTTT. Translated, it gives CASSFSQGSHGNSPLHF.

CDR3 coding DNA: TGTGCCAGCAGCCAATCTAGCGGGAGTGGCCTAGATACGCAGTATTTT. It codes for CASSQSSGSGLDTQYF. This chain joins TRBV14 and TRBJ2-3, with 10 nucleotides matching TRBD2. Per germline, CDR1 SGHDN and CDR2 FVKESK. This CDR3 contains 16 residues. After removal of 2 bases from V and 5 bases from J, the junction contained 7 bases not matched to a gene.

This chain links TRBV5-8 with TRBJ1-2; D is ambiguous. The V gene lost 2 bases and the J gene lost 2 bases, with 7 bases spanning the gap. Germline V gives CDR1 SGHTS, CDR2 YDEGEE. The CDR3 sequence is 13 residues long. The CDR3 sequence: CASSLTENYGYTF. The DNA of the CDR3 is TGTGCCAGCAGCTTAACGGAGAACTATGGCTACACCTTC.

This clone has only one observation. This chain connects TRBV6-5 to TRBJ2-7; a possible D gene is TRBD1 (5 bases). The V and J ends lost 2 bases and 3 bases respectively, with 11 bases between them. Germline lookup yields CDR1 MNHEY and CDR2 SVGAGI. The CDR3 has 14 residues. Here the CDR3 reads CASSYDRRNYEQYF. As DNA, the CDR3 is TGTGCCAGCAGTTACGACAGACGAAACTACGAGCAGTACTTC.

Comment on this clone: This sample includes further DNA sequences coding for the same CDR3. The chain has TRBV5-5 and TRBJ1-2; D is perhaps TRBD1 (6 bases). Trimming took 4 bases from V and 1 from J, leaving 14 bases between them. CDR1 SGHKS and CDR2 YYEKEE come from the germline V gene (reference sequence). The length of the CDR3 is 15 residues. The CDR3 nucleotides are TGTGCCAGCAGCCTGAGGTGGACAGATAACTATGGCTACACCTTC. Residues: CASSLRWTDNYGYTF.

CDR3 DNA: TGTGCCACCCAAGGCGGGAGCACAGATACGCAGTATTTT. The encoded protein is CATQGGSTDTQYF. The V call is TRBV2, the J call TRBJ2-3; D might be TRBD2 (5 bases). Germline CDR1 is SNHLY and CDR2 is FYNNEI. This CDR3 spans 13 amino acids. V gave up 10 bases and J gave up 0 bases, with 11 bases separating them.